Presented here are 21 T cell receptor beta chains from one specimen sequenced in a study of blood T cells in healthy people across ages. The authors ran a second PCR of about 6 to 11 cycles using a sample-barcoded 5' primer and a J-beta primer mix. TCRdb reprocessed the 5' RACE reads via MiXCR and lists one record per CDR3 protein. The data hold about 670,000 distinct CDR3 sequences, with roughly two fifths observed a single time. Sequences were obtained from blood. These receptor sequences come from a man older than 75 in good health.

This chain links TRBV24-1 with TRBJ2-1, with D maybe TRBD1 (6 bases). The CDR3 spans 11 residues. Deletions cut 11 bases from V and 4 bases from J, with 8 bases between. Germline lookup yields CDR1 KGHDR and CDR2 SFDVKD. CDR3 loop: CAIGQYNEQFF. In DNA form, the CDR3 reads TGTGCCATCGGACAGTACAATGAGCAGTTCTTC.

The chain carries TRBV7-2 and TRBJ1-4; D remains unclear. Trimming took off 4 bases at V and 0 bases at J, with 12 bases between the two ends. Looked up from germline, CDR1 is SGHTA and CDR2 is FQGNSA. The CDR3 has 16 amino acids. The CDR3 reads CASSSVGGATNEKLFF. The CDR3 bases are TGTGCCAGCAGCTCGGTTGGTGGGGCAACTAATGAAAAACTGTTTTTT.

The rearrangement uses TRBV7-2 and TRBJ2-3, with a tentative D call TRBD2 (6 bases). V gave up 10 bases and J gave up 2 bases, with 10 bases separating them. Looked up from germline, CDR1 is SGHTA and CDR2 is FQGNSA. The CDR3 consists of 12 residues. The DNA of the CDR3 is TGTGCCACAAGACTAGACACAGATACGCAGTATTTT. Protein product: CATRLDTDTQYF.

The chain joins TRBV6-2 or TRBV6-3 to TRBJ2-5; D is perhaps TRBD1 or TRBD2 (5 bases each). The V and J ends lost 2 bases and 4 bases respectively, with 14 bases between them. The CDR3 totals 15 residues. CDR1 is MNHEY, CDR2 SVGEGT, per germline. The CDR3 is CASSYPPTGRETQYF. Here the CDR3 DNA reads TGTGCCAGCAGTTACCCACCGACGGGACGAGAGACCCAGTACTTC.

This clonotype was picked up a small number of times. The CDR3 DNA reads as TGTGCCAGCAGCAGGGGTTCCGGGAAACGGAGCAATCAGCCCCAGCATTTT. Residues: CASSRGSGKRSNQPQHF. The chain uses TRBV21-1 and TRBJ1-5; TRBD1 is the table's D call and was not checked against the DNA. TRBV21-1 is a pseudogene. The CDR3 is made up of 17 amino acids.

The rearrangement uses TRBV27 and TRBJ2-5, with 7 nucleotides matching TRBD2. After removal of 7 bases from V and 1 base from J, the junction contained 9 bases not matched to a gene. The CDR3 is 15 residues long. The germline CDR1 and CDR2 sequences are MNHEY and SMNVEV (reference sequence). The CDR3 loop is CASNFAAGPQETQYF. Written as DNA, the CDR3 is TGTGCCAGCAATTTCGCAGCGGGGCCCCAAGAGACCCAGTACTTC.

At least ten counts were recorded for this clonotype. The CDR3 DNA reads as TGTGCCAGCAGCGACCAGCGGGGCACAGATACGCAGTATTTT. This codes for CASSDQRGTDTQYF. The chain carries TRBV7-2 and TRBJ2-3; D possibly corresponds to TRBD2 (6 bases). V was trimmed by 5 bases and J by 1 base, leaving 10 bases between them. The CDR3 covers 14 residues. Germline values: CDR1 SGHTA, CDR2 FQGNSA.

This clonotype has more than one count but fewer than ten. CDR3 bases: TGCAGTGCTCTGGGGACCGCCGAGGGATACAATGAGCAGTTCTTC. This encodes CSALGTAEGYNEQFF. The chain has TRBV20-1 and TRBJ2-1; perhaps D is TRBD1 or TRBD2 (5 bases each). CDR1 is DFQATT, CDR2 SNEGSKA, per germline (reference sequence). Trimming cost V 5 bases and J 4 bases, with 18 bases left between them. The length of the CDR3 is 15 residues.

This chain links TRBV29-1 with TRBJ1-3, with unresolved D. V dropped 5 bases and J dropped 4 bases, with 6 bases sitting between them. There are 11 residues in the CDR3. CDR1 is SQVTM, CDR2 ANQGSEA, per germline. The CDR3 protein is CSVFLGNTIYF. In DNA form, the CDR3 reads TGCAGCGTTTTTCTCGGAAACACCATATATTTT.

This clonotype was seen a handful of times. This chain connects TRBV4-2 to TRBJ1-4; 10 bases line up with TRBD1. The V segment lost 0 bases and the J segment 5 bases; nucleotides outside the gene matches: 6. Germline CDR1 is LGHNA and CDR2 is YNFKEQ. There are 17 residues in the CDR3. The CDR3 loop reads CASSQEGPGQGNEKLFF. DNA for the CDR3: TGTGCCAGCAGCCAAGAGGGGCCGGGACAGGGGAATGAAAAACTGTTTTTT.

The chain has TRBV6-1 and TRBJ2-7; no clear D gene. V gave up 1 base and J gave up 4 bases, with 17 bases separating them. Looked up from germline, CDR1 is MNHNS and CDR2 is SASEGT. CDR3 length equals 16 residues. The CDR3 loop reads CASSEVYLSPPYEQYF. The CDR3 nucleotides are TGTGCCAGCAGTGAAGTATACTTATCCCCTCCGTACGAGCAGTACTTC.

The chain joins TRBV20-1 to TRBJ1-5; D is possibly TRBD1 (6 bases). This CDR3 is built from 15 residues. Looked up from germline, CDR1 is DFQATT and CDR2 is SNEGSKA (reference sequence). V lost 2 bases and J lost 2, with 13 bases in between. CDR3: CSARSRAGGNQPQHF. CDR3 nucleotide sequence: TGCAGTGCTAGATCTAGGGCAGGGGGCAATCAGCCCCAGCATTTT.

The chain uses TRBV7-6 and TRBJ2-3; the D gene could be TRBD1 or TRBD2 (5 bases each). With 0 bases removed from V and 4 bases from J, the gap between germline ends came to 11 bases. CDR1 is SGHVS, CDR2 FNYEAQ, per germline. The CDR3 sequence is 15 residues long. DNA for the CDR3: TGTGCCAGCAGCTTAGCGGGACCAAGCGCAGATACGCAGTATTTT. Protein product: CASSLAGPSADTQYF.

The chain has TRBV6-2 or TRBV6-3 and TRBJ2-5; TRBD2 aligns across 9 bases. With 5 bases clipped from V and 1 base from J, the junction kept 11 bases outside the gene matches. The CDR3 has 17 amino acids. The V gene's germline CDR1 is MNHEY and CDR2 SVGEGT. Here the CDR3 reads CASSSGRRGGPQETQYF. The CDR3 DNA is TGTGCCAGCAGTAGCGGTCGGCGGGGGGGCCCCCAAGAGACCCAGTACTTC.

CDR3 in DNA: TGTGCCAGCAGCCGGCGGACTAGCGGGGGACAAAACAATGAGCAGTTCTTC. Translating gives CASSRRTSGGQNNEQFF. The rearrangement joins TRBV7-8 to TRBJ2-1; 13 bases are shared with TRBD2. Trimming cost V 5 bases and J 5 bases; bases outside gene matches: 9. There are 17 residues in the CDR3. Per the germline V gene, CDR1 is SGHVS and CDR2 is FQNEAQ.

V and J are TRBV15 and TRBJ2-1; D assignment may be TRBD1 or TRBD2 (6 bases each). Trimming removed 0 bases from V and 4 bases from J, with 13 bases in between. The CDR3 has 16 residues. Germline CDR1 reads LNHNV; CDR2 reads YYDKDF (reference sequence). The CDR3 DNA is TGTGCCACCAGCAGAGATAGGGGGACTCTTTACAATGAGCAGTTCTTC. As protein: CATSRDRGTLYNEQFF. The whole variable domain, filled in from reference TRBV15 and TRBJ2-1, reads DAMVIQNPRYQVTQFGKPVTLSCSQTLNHNVMYWYQQKSSQAPKLLFHYYDKDFNNEADTPDNFQSRRPNTSFCFLDIRSPGLGDTAMYLCATSRDRGTLYNEQFFGPGTRLTVL.

In its sample, this clonotype was seen many times. This chain connects TRBV7-2 to TRBJ2-3; the match to TRBD2 covers 12 bases. V shed 5 bases and J 1 base; nucleotides not matched to a gene: 4. The CDR3 has 16 residues. From germline, CDR1 is SGHTA and CDR2 FQGNSA. The CDR3 protein is CASSLRLAGGTDTQYF. In DNA form, the CDR3 reads TGTGCCAGCAGCCTAAGACTAGCGGGGGGCACAGATACGCAGTATTTT.

In DNA form, the CDR3 reads TGTGCCAGCAGCTTATATGGTGGGACTGAAGCTTTCTTT. The encoded protein is CASSLYGGTEAFF. The rearrangement joins TRBV7-6 to TRBJ1-1; D gene ambiguous. The V gene's germline CDR1 is SGHVS and CDR2 FNYEAQ. The CDR3 is 13 residues long. V dropped 2 bases and J dropped 5 bases, with 9 bases sitting between them.

V usage is TRBV7-9 and J usage is TRBJ2-7, with 7 bases that match TRBD2. Germline V gives CDR1 SEHNR, CDR2 FQNEAQ (reference sequence). Trimming took 11 bases from V and 5 from J; bases not matched to a gene: 9. This CDR3 comprises 12 residues. CDR3 in DNA: TGTGCCGGAGGGGAGGCGGGAGACGAGCAGTACTTC. It is translated as CAGGEAGDEQYF.

Note on this clonotype: At one end, the junction sequence differs from germline, possibly due to a read error. The chain is built from TRBV29-1 and TRBJ1-2; D is unclear. This CDR3 is 14 amino acids long. The V gene's germline CDR1 is SQVTM and CDR2 ANQGSEA. CDR3 DNA sequence: TGCGGCGTTGAAGTGCAGAGAGCTAACTATGGCTACACCTTC. This sequence encodes CGVEVQRANYGYTF.

This clonotype was seen more than once but under ten times. CDR3 region: CASSLRGGTGGLDTQYF. CDR3 nucleotide sequence: TGTGCCAGCAGCTTACGGGGGGGGACAGGGGGATTAGATACGCAGTATTTT. The V and J genes are TRBV7-2 and TRBJ2-3; 11 nucleotides line up with TRBD1. After removal of 2 bases from V and 5 bases from J, the junction contained 9 bases not matched to a gene. Germline V gene lookup returns CDR1 SGHTA and CDR2 FQGNSA. This CDR3 has 17 residues.